A selection of T cell receptor beta chains follows, all from one sample in a study of graft-versus-host responses after intestinal transplantation. Produced via immunoSEQ multiplex PCR; TCRdb's table is partial and in-frame only. The table lists approximately 90,000 clones, about 93% of them singletons. These receptors' targets are unknown. The specimen was unstimulated CD8+ T cells sorted from spleen or lymph node cells, collected before intestinal transplant. The receptor source for this set is a human donor who received an intestinal transplant. The CDR3 runs from the conserved cysteine through the conserved F or W. A D gene is named only where the DNA matches it firmly. The size entry is marked missing in some rows and otherwise reads once, few, many or a size class.

j_call,clone_size,v_call,d_call,cdr3_aa,cdr3_nt
TRBJ2-5,-,TRBV7-6,TRBD2,CASSPGLSGGRETQYF,TGTGCCAGCAGCCCCGGACTAAGCGGGGGTAGGGAGACCCAGTACTTC
TRBJ2-7,-,TRBV6-5,-,CASSLSGVTYEQYF,TGTGCCAGCAGCTTATCGGGGGTTACCTACGAGCAGTACTTC
TRBJ1-6,-,TRBV7-6,TRBD1,CASSADRAGSPLHF,TGTGCCAGCAGCGCAGACAGGGCAGGTTCACCCCTCCACTTT
TRBJ2-1,-,TRBV29-1,TRBD1,CSVGQGVYNEQFF,TGCAGCGTTGGGCAGGGGGTCTACAATGAGCAGTTCTTC
TRBJ1-1,-,TRBV7-9,-,CASTDLQRGSNTEAFF,TGTGCCAGCACCGATTTACAGAGAGGGTCGAACACTGAAGCTTTCTTT
TRBJ2-3,-,TRBV5-1,TRBD2,CASSLDGPLAGTDTQYF,TGCGCCAGCAGCTTAGATGGGCCCCTAGCGGGCACAGATACGCAGTATTTT
TRBJ2-1,-,TRBV30,TRBD2,CAWKERGGREQFF,TGTGCCTGGAAGGAGCGGGGGGGCCGAGAGCAGTTCTTC
TRBJ2-2,-,TRBV5-6,-,CASSLGGNTGELFF,TGTGCCAGCAGCTTAGGAGGGAACACCGGGGAGCTGTTTTTT
TRBJ2-7,-,TRBV25-1,TRBD1,CASSVAGGSDEQYF,TGTGCCAGCAGTGTCGCAGGGGGATCAGACGAGCAGTACTTC
TRBJ2-3,-,TRBV9,-,CASSVDDQGTDTQYF,TGTGCCAGCAGCGTAGATGACCAGGGCACAGATACGCAGTATTTT
TRBJ2-5,-,TRBV5-6,-,CASGDIQETQYF,TGTGCCAGTGGGGACATTCAAGAGACCCAGTACTTC
TRBJ2-3,-,TRBV18,-,CASSPPADTQYF,TGTGCCAGCTCACCCCCGGCAGATACGCAGTATTTT
TRBJ1-1,-,TRBV5-1,-,CASSLAGESVF,TGCGCCAGCAGCTTGGCCGGTGAGTCTGTCTTT
TRBJ1-1,-,TRBV19,TRBD1,CASSPIQGGPFEAFF,TGTGCCAGTAGCCCCATCCAGGGGGGCCCCTTTGAAGCTTTCTTT
TRBJ2-7,-,TRBV7-9,TRBD2,CASSLGAGDYEQYF,TGTGCCAGCAGCTTAGGAGCGGGGGACTACGAGCAGTACTTC
TRBJ1-5,-,TRBV27,TRBD1,CASREQGAWSNQPQHF,TGTGCCAGCAGGGAACAGGGGGCGTGGAGCAATCAGCCCCAGCATTTT
TRBJ2-7,-,TRBV19,TRBD2,CASRTTGQGGLAGPYEQYF,TGTGCCAGTAGAACAACCGGACAGGGGGGACTAGCGGGGCCCTACGAGCAGTACTTC
TRBJ2-1,-,TRBV27,-,CASTPLPGPQEGQFF,TGTGCCAGCACCCCCCTCCCGGGACCCCAGGAGGGGCAGTTCTTC
TRBJ1-1,-,TRBV5-6,-,CASSSGRVNTEAFF,TGTGCCAGCAGCTCCGGGAGGGTGAACACTGAAGCTTTCTTT
TRBJ1-1,once,TRBV7-9,TRBD1,CASSNPTDRGTEAFF,TGTGCCAGCAGCAACCCGACGGACAGGGGGACTGAAGCTTTCTTT
TRBJ1-5,-,TRBV4-2,-,CASSQDQVAGVNQPQHF,TGTGCCAGCAGCCAAGATCAAGTTGCAGGGGTGAATCAGCCCCAGCATTTT
TRBJ2-7,-,TRBV6-6,-,CASSPSYEQYF,TGTGCCAGCAGCCCTTCCTACGAGCAGTACTTC
TRBJ1-1,few,TRBV10-3,-,CAIKAGDGNTEAFF,TGTGCCATCAAGGCAGGGGATGGGAACACTGAAGCTTTCTTT
TRBJ1-4,-,TRBV7-9,-,CASSQADPREKLFF,TGTGCCAGCAGTCAGGCTGATCCTCGGGAAAAACTGTTTTTT
TRBJ2-7,-,TRBV4-3,-,CASSQDIRGSSYEQYF,TGCGCCAGCAGCCAAGATATCCGGGGGAGCTCCTACGAGCAGTACTTC
TRBJ2-7,-,TRBV7-8,-,CASSPSMGAPSYEQYF,TGTGCCAGCAGCCCCAGTATGGGGGCGCCCTCCTACGAGCAGTACTTC
TRBJ2-2,-,TRBV4-1,TRBD1,CASSQEIVRGSDTGELFF,TGCGCCAGCAGCCAAGAGATTGTCAGGGGGAGTGACACCGGGGAGCTGTTTTTT
TRBJ2-3,once,TRBV21-1,-,CASSSDRAGDTQYF,TGTGCCAGCAGCAGTGACAGGGCCGGGGATACGCAGTATTTT
TRBJ2-3,-,TRBV4-3,-,CASSQEAGPYSTDTQYF,TGCGCCAGCAGCCAAGAAGCAGGGCCATATAGCACAGATACGCAGTATTTT
TRBJ2-7,-,TRBV7-8,TRBD2,CASSRGDHEQYF,TGTGCCAGCAGTCGGGGGGACCACGAGCAGTACTTC
TRBJ2-1,-,TRBV27,-,CASSLNRASSYNEQFF,TGTGCCAGCAGTTTGAACAGGGCCTCTTCCTACAATGAGCAGTTCTTC
TRBJ2-6,once,TRBV13,-,CASSPSRVSGANVLTF,TGTGCCAGCAGCCCATCCCGGGTCTCTGGGGCCAACGTCCTGACTTTC
TRBJ2-1,-,TRBV12-5,TRBD1,CASGADRFPYGEQFF,TGTGCTAGTGGTGCGGACAGGTTCCCTTACGGTGAGCAGTTCTTC
TRBJ2-3,-,TRBV4-3,-,CASKENPGTDTQYF,TGCGCCAGCAAAGAGAATCCGGGCACAGATACGCAGTATTTT
TRBJ2-3,-,TRBV27,TRBD2,CASSLPGLAGSDTQYF,TGTGCCAGCAGTTTACCCGGACTAGCGGGATCAGATACGCAGTATTTT
TRBJ2-1,-,TRBV19,-,CASSIDRDIGYNEQFF,TGTGCCAGTAGTATCGATCGGGACATAGGTTACAATGAGCAGTTCTTC
TRBJ1-3,-,TRBV7-8,-,CASREGSGNTIYF,TGTGCCAGCCGGGAGGGGTCCGGAAACACCATATATTTT
TRBJ2-2,-,TRBV27,-,CASSLVSAGELFF,TGTGCCAGCAGTTTAGTGTCTGCCGGGGAGCTGTTTTTT
TRBJ2-2,-,TRBV5-1,TRBD2,CASSSGAGGTGELFF,TGCGCCAGTTCCAGCGGGGCGGGAGGCACCGGGGAGCTGTTTTTT
TRBJ2-7,-,TRBV4-3,-,CASSQDGTLVSYEQYF,TGCGCCAGCAGCCAAGACGGGACATTAGTCTCCTACGAGCAGTACTTC
TRBJ2-1,-,TRBV6-1,-,CASVSYNEQFF,TGTGCCAGTGTTAGCTACAATGAGCAGTTCTTC
TRBJ1-2,-,TRBV27,TRBD1,CASSPGQGGYGYTF,TGTGCCAGCAGTCCGGGACAGGGAGGCTATGGCTACACCTTC
TRBJ1-6,-,TRBV4-1,-,CASSQDQGAPLHF,TGCGCCAGCAGCCAAGATCAGGGTGCACCCCTCCACTTT
TRBJ2-1,-,TRBV18,TRBD1,CASSPTGQVQNEQFF,TGTGCCAGCTCACCGACAGGACAGGTACAGAATGAGCAGTTCTTC
TRBJ2-7,-,TRBV19,-,CASPPGGSYEQYF,TGTGCCAGCCCCCCAGGGGGGTCCTACGAGCAGTACTTC
TRBJ1-2,-,TRBV2,-,CASRGHGYTF,TGTGCCAGCCGAGGCCATGGCTACACCTTC
TRBJ1-2,-,TRBV10-2,TRBD1,CASSDRTGEGYTF,TGCGCCAGCAGTGATCGTACAGGGGAAGGCTACACCTTC
TRBJ2-7,once,TRBV7-8,-,CASSYRDGTYEQYF,TGTGCCAGCAGCTACAGGGACGGGACCTACGAGCAGTACTTC
TRBJ2-3,-,TRBV19,TRBD2,CASSPRLAGELISTDTQYF,TGTGCCAGTAGTCCTCGGCTAGCGGGGGAACTAATCAGCACAGATACGCAGTATTTT
TRBJ1-2,-,TRBV4-3,-,CASSQDDSRGYGYTF,TGCGCCAGCAGCCAAGATGACAGCCGAGGCTATGGCTACACCTTC
TRBJ1-1,-,TRBV27,-,CASSFNPLRTDRVTEAFF,TGTGCCAGCAGTTTTAACCCACTCCGGACAGACAGAGTCACTGAAGCTTTCTTT
TRBJ1-5,-,TRBV4-1,TRBD1,CASSQVTGANQPQHF,TGCGCCAGCAGCCAAGTAACAGGGGCGAATCAGCCCCAGCATTTT
TRBJ2-7,-,TRBV4-3,TRBD1,CASSPGQGAYEQYF,TGCGCCAGCAGCCCGGGACAGGGGGCCTACGAGCAGTACTTC